The 2 T cell receptor beta chains reported below all come from one sample, sequenced in a study of T cells in women clearing cervical HPV infection. Clones were read by immunoSEQ multiplex PCR, and TCRdb kept only the in-frame ones, dropping some. The data show 30,000 to 40,000 clones, and the top ten clones hold 7% to 7.5%. The specimen sequenced was blood buffy coat. Receptors originate from a woman between 18 and 69 years old with a cervical HPV16 infection that either progressed to CIN3+ or cleared (not recorded which).

As to this clone: The read terminates 3 residues ahead of where the CDR3 ends, so the germline J gene completes it. Other DNA sequences in the sample encode the same CDR3. This chain connects TRBV20-1 to TRBJ2-2; D not resolved. Germline V gene sequence: CDR1 DFQATT, CDR2 SNEGSKA (reference sequence). The CDR3 totals 10 residues. This CDR3 reads CSAGQEKLFF. The part of the CDR3 DNA that was read is TGCAGTGCCGGCCAGGAAAAG.

A word on this clone: The observed sequence ends 3 residues before the CDR3 terminus, with the missing tail filled in from the germline J gene. This chain uses TRBV7-8 with TRBJ1-1, with D perhaps matching TRBD1 (5 bases). CDR1 and CDR2 (germline): SGHVS, FQNEAQ. This CDR3 is built from 14 residues. Trimming cost V 3 bases and J 4 bases, with 12 bases left between them. This chain's CDR3 is CASSFPGVATEAFF. The DNA read from the CDR3 is TGTGCCAGCAGCTTTCCGGGGGTGGCCACTGAA.